This T cell receptor (beta chain) was sequenced during a study of blood T cell repertoires in COVID-19 (dated by TCRdb to 2019 to 2021). Describing the broader study: Samples covering the acute and convalescent phases of COVID-19 were provided by collaborators in the United States, Italy and Spain. The material from the prospective study consisted of cDNA or gDNA derived from T cells, B-cell-depleted T cells, or PBMCs. Subjects who had been exposed to COVID-19, were actively infected with it, or had recovered from it provided the deeply sampled blood TCRbeta repertoires that made up the dataset. The repertoires were released in a freely available public database intended as a resource for research on the immune response to SARS-CoV-2. The samples were drawn from two sources: the first 160 participants of the ongoing ImmuneRACE study, and about 1,300 subjects contributed by 6 global collaborators. Nearly every sample came with metadata listing a de-identified subject ID, COVID-19 status, age in years and sex. HLA class I and class II types, where available, came from metadata supplied by the sample provider rather than from assay-based typing. Results and caveats for the whole study, not just this receptor: The quantity of clinical and demographic metadata differed by source and by participant and was supplied without curation.

Collaborating institutions collected whole blood in K2EDTA tubes following their own protocols. For TCRbeta analysis, collaborator samples were shipped as frozen whole blood, as isolated PBMCs, or as DNA extracted from either sample type. There are 14 amino acids in the CDR3, from cysteine to phenylalanine inclusive. Of all the DNA, just the CDR3 is kept, 42 bases in frame from base 1. CDR1 and CDR2 are drawn from the germline V gene: ENHRY, SYGVKD. V loses 5 bases of germline sequence and J loses 1 base, and the interval between the two ends is 11 bases. The immunoSEQ Assay, a bias-controlled multiplex PCR, was used to amplify TCRbeta CDR3 regions from genomic DNA. In the authors' own workflow: The number of nucleated cells in each sample was estimated from the amplification of reference gene primers within the assay. To quantify the absolute abundance of each unique TCRbeta CDR3 rearrangement, sequence reads were collapsed and filtered. For each sample, productive Simpson clonality was calculated as the square root of Simpson's diversity index over productive rearrangements. TCRdb mirrors the immuneACCESS table, restricted to in-frame sequences. Some clones are absent from its copies; in checked studies, under half trace to an unresolved V gene, and the reason for the others is unknown. Clone size and V and J calls were adopted from that table, with D and trimming inferred from the DNA. The sample table lists some 300,000 clones, approximately 86% of them with a count of one. The ten top clones hold about 1.2% of the sample.

As for this clone: This clone's antigen is unknown. Nothing much larger sits one base from this clone, and base qualities are not available.

The rearrangement combines TRBV10-3 with TRBJ1-1; the D region possibly corresponds to TRBD1 (6 bases align). The sequenced material came from peripheral blood. The TCR was taken from a man aged 70-80 years with acute or convalescent COVID-19. This receptor has the CDR3 CAISRGGENTEAFF. The DNA sequence follows: TGTGCCATCAGTAGGGGGGGGGAGAACACTGAAGCTTTCTTT.